This TCR beta chain was recorded in a study of cytomegalovirus exposure and HLA in healthy donors. Study at large: Some 85 million unique TCRs, all from HLA-typed donors, were included in an early release of the data.

V dropped 2 bases and J dropped 14 bases, with 19 bases sitting between them. The germline V gene encodes CDR1 SGHTA and CDR2 FQGTGA. The CDR3 is made up of 14 amino acids. Amplification used 60 Vbeta primers and 13 Jbeta primers. The repertoire was sequenced with immunoSEQ multiplex PCR; TCRdb's copy has only in-frame clones and lacks some. The profile covers 180,000 or so clones, with 80% to 90% appearing a single time and around 0.31% taken by the ten largest. This chain joins TRBV7-3 and TRBJ2-1; D is possibly TRBD2 (6 bases). The sample taken for sequencing was PBMCs. The receptor was isolated from a woman in her thirties in good health and CMV-seronegative. In DNA form, the CDR3 reads TGTGCCAGCAGCTTATATCCCCCTGGGGGGAATAAGTTCTTC. It encodes CASSLYPPGGNKFF.